This T cell receptor beta chain was observed in a study of OX40 agonist ivuxolimab in advanced cancers. Study background: It was permissible to have had prior anti-PD-1, anti-PD-L1 or anti-CTLA-4 therapy, and about 40% had some. General study points: Expanded clones were, on average, more numerous among CD8+ T cells than CD4+.

Collection of blood occurred at baseline, at cycle 4 day 1, and at cycle 7 day 1. V was trimmed by 6 bases and J by 0 bases, leaving 21 bases between them. This CDR3 has 17 amino acids. Germline V gene data show CDR1 as SNHLY and CDR2 as FYNNEI. Measured with immunoSEQ multiplex PCR; TCRdb has only the in-frame clones, and not every one. The sample gives some 69,000 clones, 85% to 90% of which show up once; around 3% is in the top ten. About this clone itself: Its antigen is unknown.

The sequencing used CD4+ or CD8+ T cells sorted from blood, collected in a trial of the OX40 agonist ivuxolimab. The receptor was derived from an adult with an advanced solid tumor such as melanoma, head and neck, liver or kidney cancer. V gene TRBV2 combines with J gene TRBJ2-7; D is possibly TRBD1 (6 bases). CDR3 sequence (DNA): TGTGCCAGCAGGGCCCCGGGCCGGACAGTAAGCTCCTACGAGCAGTACTTC. It codes for CASRAPGRTVSSYEQYF.